This T cell receptor beta chain was recovered during a study of T-cell memory formation after mild COVID-19. This clonotype was recorded at least ten times. No antigen is known for it. The CDR3 length is 15 residues. Per germline, CDR1 SQVTM and CDR2 ANQGSEA. Trimming left V 3 bases short and J 1 base short, with 14 bases between. TCRdb re-derived calls from the 5' RACE reads in MiXCR, one entry per CDR3 protein. The repertoire includes roughly 320,000 distinct CDR3 sequences, 28% of them detected once, and roughly 14% sits in the top ten. Study results and caveats: Clones that contracted from day 15 to 85 were balanced CD4/CD8, while later expanders leaned CD4+.

V is TRBV29-1 and J is TRBJ2-3, with a weak D call TRBD2 (7 bases). This TCR derives from an adult woman who had mild COVID-19 (a few samples of this study predate the infection). Cell type and time point are not known. Sequencing was done on a sample of PBMCs or a T cell subset sorted from them (not recorded which). The CDR3: CSVDEGGQGTDTQYF. Here the CDR3 DNA reads TGCAGCGTTGACGAGGGGGGGCAGGGCACAGATACGCAGTATTTT.